The 4 T cell receptor beta chains in this list originate from one sample, sequenced in a study of T cell clonality in common variable immunodeficiency. Assay: immunoSEQ multiplex PCR; the TCRdb copy retains only in-frame clones and omits some. Singletons are absent from the sample, which has 50,000 to 55,000 clones. The sequenced sample consisted of peripheral blood mononuclear cells. The receptors here all came from a person aged 18-69 years in good health.

This clone was seen repeatedly, ten times or more. The read ends 3 residues early relative to the CDR3; the germline J gene fills the gap. Other nucleotide sequences in the sample specify the same CDR3. The J gene is TRBJ1-2, the V gene TRBV6-2 or TRBV6-3, with D perhaps TRBD1 (6 bases). The CDR3 spans 14 residues. Trimming shortened V by 6 bases and J by 6 bases, and 17 bases separated the two germline ends. The germline gives CDR1 MNHEY, CDR2 SVGEGT. The CDR3 bases that were read are TGTGCCAGCAGCCCGAGGGGGAACTACCATGGC. Translating gives CASSPRGNYHG. The CDR3 as a whole reads CASSPRGNYHGYTF.

This clone was seen a handful of times. Read sequence stops 3 residues before the CDR3 end, and the germline J gene provides the missing end. Other DNA sequences in this specimen translate into the identical CDR3. The V call is TRBV5-1, the J call TRBJ1-4; possibly TRBD1 for D (5 bases). The CDR3 covers 15 residues. Germline CDR1 is SGHRS and CDR2 is YFSETQ. Between the trimmed V and J ends, which lost 3 bases and 7 bases, there was a span of 16 bases. CDR3 sequence reads: CASSSTQGIGEKLFF. Partial CDR3 DNA: TGCGCCAGCAGCTCCACCCAGGGCATCGGTGAAAAA.

There are many counts of this clone. The read comes to an end 3 residues before the CDR3 does, leaving the germline J gene to fill in the end. The V gene is TRBV10-3, the J gene TRBJ1-3; D is perhaps TRBD1 (6 bases). Germline CDR1 and CDR2: ENHRY and SYGVKD. The CDR3 extends over 15 amino acids. The ends were cut back, 7 bases at V and 0 bases at J, with 13 bases in the middle. Partial CDR3 DNA: TGTGCCATCACCAACAGGGTCCACTCTGGAAACACC. It codes for CAITNRVHSGNT. The complete CDR3 protein is CAITNRVHSGNTIYF.

In the case of this clone: Relative to the germline gene, one junction end is altered; a read error may explain this. The read ends 3 residues shy of where the CDR3 ends; the end is completed using the germline J gene. The J gene is TRBJ2-3, the V gene TRBV7-9; no clear D gene. This CDR3 contains 14 residues. Germline values: CDR1 SEHNR, CDR2 FQNEAQ (reference sequence). The sequenced part of the CDR3 DNA is TGTGCCAGCAGCTTTCGACAAAACGCAGATGCG. This codes for CASSFRQNADA. The complete CDR3 reads CASSFRQNADAQYF.